Reported below is one TCR beta chain. No cognate antigen has been identified for it. No much larger clone exists at a distance of one base, and base qualities are not known. The record originates from a study of Ad26.COV2.S vaccination and SARS-CoV-2 variants (dated by TCRdb to the early 2020s). As for the study more broadly: Vaccine-arm donors came from COV1001, a multicentre, randomized, double-blind, placebo-controlled phase I-IIa trial of Ad26.COV2.S in healthy adults. Ad26.COV2.S was administered intramuscularly at 5 x 10^10 or 1 x 10^11 viral particles, either as a single shot or as two shots given 56 days apart. The specificity and breadth of SARS-CoV-2-reactive T cell receptors after Ad26.COV2.S vaccination were assessed by TCRbeta repertoire sequencing. The TCR-sequenced set comprised about 32 samples: about 19 Ad26.COV2.S vaccine recipients, 5 placebo recipients and 8 SARS-CoV-2 convalescent individuals. Participants in the trial were split at random into five groups of five each, receiving low-dose or high-dose Ad26.COV2.S once or twice, or else placebo on both occasions. Blinding of investigators to trial group allocation was maintained during experiments and outcome assessment. The paper as a whole reports these results and caveats: Substantial breadth of spike-specific CD8+ and CD4+ T cell responses was reported after vaccination. Compared with placebo recipients, Ad26.COV2.S recipients showed higher spike-specific TCR breadth (P = 0.0014). The study was not powered for comparison of responses between vaccine doses or regimens. It was noted by the authors that total T cell responses may have been underestimated by the TCR breadth and depth analyses. Vaccine and placebo recipients had similar non-spike TCR breadth, a finding consistent with the vaccine containing only spike.

The immunoSEQ Assay was the method used to sequence TCRbeta CDR3 regions. After extraction, genomic DNA underwent amplification by bias-controlled multiplex PCR, followed by high-throughput sequencing. On the authors' methods: Collapsing and filtering of sequences were performed to quantify the absolute abundance of each unique TCRbeta CDR3 region. T cell fraction was estimated by normalizing TCRbeta template counts to usable DNA, with usable DNA measured through amplification of reference genes found in all nucleated cells. Repertoire TCRs were annotated as SARS-CoV-2-specific when V gene, CDR3 amino acid sequence and J gene were exactly matched to a known reactive TCR set. The reference SARS-CoV-2 TCR set came from MIRA and was filtered for enrichment in COVID-19-positive ImmuneCODE repertoires, removing public or cross-reactive TCRs. Based on the MIRA antigens, annotated TCRs were further analysed at the level of specific ORF or position within ORF. Breadth was defined as the number of annotated unique rearrangements divided by the total number of unique productive rearrangements, and depth was defined as the summed frequency of the annotated unique rearrangements. TCR breadth was compared between groups using two-sided Wilcoxon rank-sum tests. Not all clones reach the TCRdb copy of this immuneACCESS table, which keeps in-frame sequences only. Checked studies attribute under half of the gap to unresolved V genes and leave the rest unexplained. Clone size and V and J calls were adopted from that table, with D and trimming inferred from the DNA. The table for this sample lists 300,000 to 400,000 clones; almost 90% of them were counted only once. Around 5.5% of the sample rests with the top ten.

Taken with the paper, the label for treatment or condition translates to: roughly 18 received Ad26.COV2.S at low or high dose, single or two shots; about 5 received placebo; per-sample allocation not given. For vaccine and placebo recipients, repertoires were sequenced using samples collected on day 63 after the first injection. Between 29 July and 7 August 2020, Cohort 1b enrolled around 24 adults aged 18-55 years at one site in Boston, USA. As a vaccine, Ad26.COV2.S was a replication-incompetent adenovirus type 26 vector that expressed a prefusion-stabilized SARS-CoV-2 spike protein derived from the original Wuhan strain. The sequenced sample was peripheral blood, obtained in a trial of Ad26.COV2.S vaccine versus placebo. The source of this sequence is a person aged 18-65 years who received the Ad26.COV2.S COVID-19 vaccine or a placebo.

The sequenced DNA: TGCGCCAGCAGCTTGGCCTCGGGACTAGCCCTGGATGTGTTCTTC. Translated, this is CASSLASGLALDVFF. Recombination connected TRBV5-1 to TRBJ2-1; TRBD2 matches 9 bases in the middle. The CDR3 numbers 15 residues from cysteine through phenylalanine. Only the CDR3 portion is preserved as DNA: 45 bases, with reading frame beginning at the first base. Unmatched junction bases come to 13, with V trimmed by 0 bases and J by 15 bases. As encoded in the germline V gene, CDR1 is SGHRS while CDR2 is YFSETQ.